The present T cell receptor (beta chain) was sequenced within a study of T cells in Graves' hyperthyroidism and ophthalmopathy. The CDR3 totals 14 residues. With 0 bases removed from V and 15 bases from J, the gap between germline ends came to 18 bases. The germline V gene encodes CDR1 MNHEY and CDR2 SVGEGT. Amplified regions were TCR beta CDR3 sequences from RNA transcripts. Initially, a first-round RT-PCR of the TCR CDR3 employed the HTBI primer set. TCRdb analysed the multiplex PCR reads with MiXCR anew, one entry per CDR3 protein. The sample contains hundreds of thousands of distinct CDR3 sequences, less than 25% of which appear only once.

This TCR was sampled from a man aged 25 to 45 with Graves' ophthalmopathy. Sequencing was carried out using blood. This chain connects TRBV6-2 or TRBV6-3 to TRBJ1-5; D may be TRBD1 (5 bases). The CDR3 spells CASSYSIRDPSPHF. CDR3 in DNA: TGTGCCAGCAGTTACTCGATAAGGGACCCCAGTCCGCATTTT.